The 6 T cell receptor beta chains reported below all come from one sample, sequenced in a study of cytomegalovirus exposure and HLA in healthy donors. PCR used 60 Vbeta primers and 13 Jbeta primers. This table comes from immunoSEQ multiplex PCR, and its TCRdb copy is limited to in-frame clones, with some not included. The sample includes fewer than 100,000 clones, roughly 78% seen only once; the top ten take around 0.76%. Sequenced input: PBMCs. Every receptor here comes from an older woman in good health and CMV-seronegative.

The V and J genes are TRBV5-1 and TRBJ2-7, with D possibly matching TRBD1 (6 bases). The CDR3 has 15 residues. Per germline, CDR1 SGHRS and CDR2 YFSETQ. The V gene lost 2 bases and the J gene lost 0 bases, with 12 bases spanning the gap. Here the CDR3 reads CASSFWTAFSYEQYF. In DNA, the CDR3 is TGCGCCAGCAGCTTTTGGACAGCTTTCTCCTACGAGCAGTACTTC.

The chain joins TRBV30 to TRBJ1-5, with a weak D call TRBD1 (5 bases). CDR1 and CDR2 from the germline V gene are GTSNPN and SVGIG (reference sequence). Trimming cost V 1 base and J 2 bases, with 12 bases left between them. The CDR3 covers 15 residues. CDR3: CAWSGGARGNQPQHF. The CDR3 coding sequence is TGTGCCTGGAGTGGTGGGGCGCGCGGCAATCAGCCCCAGCATTTT.

The chain uses TRBV6-6 and TRBJ2-1; no clear D. CDR1 is MNHNY, CDR2 SVGAGI, per germline (reference sequence). V dropped 8 bases and J dropped 4 bases, with 21 bases sitting between them. There are 16 residues in the CDR3. As DNA, the CDR3 is TGTGCCAGCGGAACTCAATCCCCCCGGGTATACAATGAGCAGTTCTTC. Amino acid sequence: CASGTQSPRVYNEQFF.

The chain links TRBV28 to TRBJ2-7; no clear D. Germline CDR1 and CDR2: MDHEN and SYDVKM. The V end was cut by 3 bases, the J end by 8 bases, with 23 bases between. CDR3 length: 16 residues. CDR3 DNA: TGTGCCAGCAGTTTCCCTCGACATGGAACCCCTACAAAGCAGTACTTC. Protein sequence: CASSFPRHGTPTKQYF.

This clone was seen a few times. The chain combines TRBV6-6 with TRBJ2-7; maybe TRBD1 (5 bases). Germline CDR1 MNHNY, CDR2 SVGAGI (reference sequence). With 8 bases removed from V and 4 bases from J, the gap between germline ends came to 15 bases. The CDR3 contains 13 residues. In DNA, the CDR3 is TGTGCCAGCTCGAGAAGGGGTCTATACGAGCAGTACTTC. As protein: CASSRRGLYEQYF.

J is TRBJ2-7 and V is TRBV7-2; the D is unclear. CDR1 SGHTA and CDR2 FQGNSA come from the germline V gene. CDR3 size: 14 residues. V lost 1 base and J lost 0, with 7 bases in between. DNA for the CDR3: TGTGCCAGCAGCTTAGAGGAGAACTCCTACGAGCAGTACTTC. It codes for CASSLEENSYEQYF.